Below are 22 T cell receptor beta chains sequenced from a single sample in a study of blood T cell repertoires in COVID-19. The method was immunoSEQ multiplex PCR; TCRdb's version includes in-frame clones alone and lacks a portion of them. Among under 130,000 clones listed, under 80% were seen once. Sequencing was done on a sample of peripheral blood. The source of these receptors is a man between 65 and 79 years old with active or convalescent COVID-19.

The CDR3 bases are TGTGCCAGCAGCCCATCAACCGCGGGGGCCTACAATGAGCAGTTCTTC. It yields the protein CASSPSTAGAYNEQFF. The chain recombines TRBV7-2 with TRBJ2-1; 7 bases are a match to TRBD2. With V trimmed by 5 bases and J by 2 bases, 9 bases remained unmatched. The CDR3 is 16 amino acids. Germline assignment: CDR1 SGHTA and CDR2 FQGNSA.

This clone was detected a few times. The chain has TRBV28 and TRBJ2-7; D possibly corresponds to TRBD2 (6 bases). The V end lost 3 bases, the J end lost 0 bases, and 12 bases lay between the germline ends. The V gene's germline CDR1 is MDHEN and CDR2 SYDVKM. The CDR3 runs 15 residues. Here the CDR3 DNA reads TGTGCCAGCAGTTTCGGAGGGTCAATCTCCTACGAGCAGTACTTC. Protein sequence: CASSFGGSISYEQYF.

The genes are TRBV6-5 and TRBJ1-1, with a possible D match to TRBD1 (5 bases). From germline, CDR1 is MNHEY and CDR2 SVGAGI. CDR3 length: 14 amino acids. Between the trimmed V and J ends, which lost 5 bases and 6 bases, there was a span of 16 bases. The CDR3 sequence: CASSHRTGGAEAFF. The CDR3 DNA reads TGTGCCAGCAGTCACAGGACGGGAGGTGCTGAAGCTTTCTTT.

The chain has TRBV30 and TRBJ2-3; 7 bases are a match to TRBD1. CDR3 length equals 13 residues. The V segment lost 2 bases and the J segment 6 bases; nucleotides outside the gene matches: 5. Per germline, CDR1 GTSNPN and CDR2 SVGIG (reference sequence). The CDR3 nucleotides read TGTGCCTGGAGTCCCATCAGGGGGGATACGCAGTATTTT. This encodes CAWSPIRGDTQYF.

This chain links TRBV29-1 with TRBJ1-1; D unresolved. The CDR3 extends over 12 amino acids. Germline CDR1 reads SQVTM; CDR2 reads ANQGSEA. V lost 4 bases, J lost 8 bases, and 14 bases lay in between. The CDR3 loop reads CSVVLSQREAFF. The CDR3 DNA reads TGCAGCGTTGTTCTGTCACAACGCGAAGCTTTCTTT.

CDR3 protein: CASNSWGSPSYTTYEQYF. In DNA form, the CDR3 reads TGTGCCAGCAACTCTTGGGGCTCTCCTTCCTATACTACCTACGAGCAGTACTTC. The V and J genes are TRBV21-1 and TRBJ2-7; the tabulated D call, TRBD1, remains unverified against the DNA. TRBV21-1 is assigned pseudogene status. The length of the CDR3 is 18 residues.

This chain links TRBV24-1 with TRBJ1-2; D is possibly TRBD1 (5 bases). Per the germline V gene, CDR1 is KGHDR and CDR2 is SFDVKD. CDR3 length: 14 residues. Trimming shortened V by 4 bases and J by 7 bases, and 15 bases separated the two germline ends. The CDR3 spells CATSDPGQGSGYTF. CDR3 sequence (DNA): TGTGCCACCAGTGACCCCGGGCAGGGAAGTGGCTACACCTTC.

By sample fraction, this clone is medium-sized. Distinct nucleotide sequences in the sample also encode this CDR3. The V and J genes are TRBV24-1 and TRBJ1-5; 7 bases match TRBD1. V dropped 3 bases and J dropped 2; count of bases not matched to a gene: 3. CDR1 is KGHDR, CDR2 SFDVKD, per germline. The CDR3 is 15 amino acids. The CDR3: CATSDPGQGNQPQHF. CDR3 DNA: TGTGCCACCAGTGATCCCGGACAGGGCAATCAGCCCCAGCATTTT.

The chain is built from TRBV19 and TRBJ1-2; D unresolved. V gave up 2 bases and J gave up 6 bases, with 10 bases separating them. The CDR3 contains 13 residues. Germline V gene lookup returns CDR1 LNHDA and CDR2 SQIVND (reference sequence). CDR3 residues: CASSISRIHGYTF. The DNA for the CDR3 is TGTGCCAGTAGTATATCCAGGATCCATGGCTACACCTTC.

This clone was found a few times. This chain joins TRBV6-5 and TRBJ1-1, with 7 bases matching TRBD1. This CDR3 contains 15 residues. Trimming removed 7 bases from V and 2 bases from J; junction bases left unmatched: 10. Germline loops: CDR1 MNHEY, CDR2 SVGAGI. CDR3 amino acids: CASIGRGKVNTEAFF. CDR3 in DNA: TGTGCCAGCATCGGCAGGGGGAAGGTTAACACTGAAGCTTTCTTT.

The V call is TRBV5-6, the J call TRBJ1-1; TRBD1 is a possible D gene (5 bases). This CDR3 comprises 17 residues. CDR1 and CDR2 (germline): SGHDT, YYEEEE. V was shortened by 2 bases and J by 5 bases, with 22 bases between the two germline ends. Here the CDR3 DNA reads TGTGCCAGCAGCTTTAAAAGCGCAGGACATATTGGGACTGAAGCTTTCTTT. Residues: CASSFKSAGHIGTEAFF.

The chain combines TRBV5-1 with TRBJ1-2; TRBD1 matches 9 bases. CDR3 length equals 15 residues. CDR1 SGHRS and CDR2 YFSETQ come from the germline V gene. V shed 1 base, J shed 5 bases, and the junction held 6 bases outside the gene matches. The DNA of the CDR3 is TGCGCCAGCAGCTTGAAGGGGACAGGGATTTATGGCTACACCTTC. This translates into CASSLKGTGIYGYTF.

V is TRBV9 and J is TRBJ2-1; possible D gene TRBD2, 6 bases. The CDR3 runs 14 residues. The V and J ends lost 0 bases and 3 bases respectively, with 7 bases between them. Germline V gene sequence: CDR1 SGDLS, CDR2 YYNGEE. The CDR3 loop reads CASSVGTIYNEQFF. The CDR3 bases are TGTGCCAGCAGCGTAGGGACTATCTACAATGAGCAGTTCTTC.

This clone was found once. The CDR3 DNA reads TGCGCCAGCAGCCAGGGCGTCTGGCCAGGGGGGAATCAGCCCCAGCATTTT. Its protein product is CASSQGVWPGGNQPQHF. The chain couples TRBV4-1 to TRBJ1-5, with 7 nucleotides matching TRBD1. Trimming took 3 bases from V and 4 from J; bases not matched to a gene: 12. The CDR3 spans 17 residues. The germline V gene encodes CDR1 MGHRA and CDR2 YSYEKL.

This clone was seen a few times. The chain carries TRBV2 and TRBJ1-2, with a possible D match to TRBD1 (6 bases). In germline, CDR1 is SNHLY, CDR2 FYNNEI. V lost 8 bases and J lost 0, with 7 bases in between. This CDR3 contains 12 residues. CDR3 nucleotide sequence: TGTGCCAGCGGACAGTCTAACTATGGCTACACCTTC. Translated, it gives CASGQSNYGYTF.

This clone was seen a few times. The rearrangement links TRBV27 to TRBJ1-5, with 7 bases fitting TRBD1. The CDR3 spans 15 residues. The V gene's germline CDR1 is MNHEY and CDR2 SMNVEV (reference sequence). The ends lost 4 bases at V and 1 base at J; junction bases unmatched: 4. The chain's CDR3 is CASSSTTGSNQPQHF. CDR3 bases: TGTGCCAGCAGTTCCACGACAGGGAGCAATCAGCCCCAGCATTTT.

The rearrangement links TRBV3-1 (or the pseudogene TRBV3-2) to TRBJ2-4, with TRBD2 as a possible D gene (6 bases). The V and J ends lost 4 bases and 1 base respectively, with 14 bases between them. CDR1 is LGHDT and CDR2 is YNNKEL in the germline V gene (reference sequence). The CDR3 length is 16 residues. The CDR3 protein is CASSRPGEGAKNIQYF. CDR3 bases: TGTGCCAGCAGCCGACCGGGAGAAGGGGCCAAAAACATTCAGTACTTC.

The chain carries TRBV11-2 and TRBJ1-3, with D tentatively TRBD1 (5 bases). CDR1 SGHAT and CDR2 FQNNGV come from the germline V gene. The CDR3 is 14 amino acids. V was pared by 1 base and J by 7 bases, with 11 bases between. This CDR3 is CASSLVRAWNTIYF. CDR3 nucleotides: TGTGCCAGCAGCTTAGTCAGGGCGTGGAACACCATATATTTT.

The gene calls are TRBV10-3 and TRBJ2-1; D may be TRBD1 (6 bases). This CDR3 is built from 15 residues. Trimming cost V 0 bases and J 0 bases, with 6 bases left between them. Germline V lookup: CDR1 ENHRY, CDR2 SYGVKD. CDR3 nucleotides: TGTGCCATCAGTGAGTCAGGGGGCTCCTACAATGAGCAGTTCTTC. Encoded protein: CAISESGGSYNEQFF.

The table lists this clone with a count of one. The J gene is TRBJ1-3, the V gene TRBV7-9; the D gene is possibly TRBD1 (6 bases). Germline CDR1 SEHNR, CDR2 FQNEAQ (reference sequence). The CDR3 runs to 15 residues. The V end was cut by 1 base, the J end by 11 bases, with 18 bases between. The CDR3 loop is CASSLGGRGAPPIYF. The CDR3 nucleotides are TGTGCCAGCAGCTTAGGTGGCAGGGGCGCACCACCCATATATTTT.

The rearrangement uses TRBV5-4 and TRBJ2-1; D is possibly TRBD2 (7 bases). The CDR3 has 15 residues. Trimming shortened V by 2 bases and J by 4 bases, and 13 bases separated the two germline ends. Germline V gene lookup returns CDR1 SGHNT and CDR2 YYREEE (reference sequence). CDR3 sequence reads: CASSLGGGLYNEQFF. The CDR3 DNA follows: TGTGCCAGCAGCTTAGGGGGGGGGCTTTACAATGAGCAGTTCTTC. The entire variable domain, with the rest obtained from reference TRBV5-4 and TRBJ2-1, is as follows: ETGVTQSPTHLIKTRGQQVTLRCSSQSGHNTVSWYQQALGQGPQFIFQYYREEENGRGNFPPRFSGLQFPNYSSELNVNALELDDSALYLCASSLGGGLYNEQFFGPGTRLTVL.

This clone occurred a few times. The chain combines TRBV12-3 or TRBV12-4 with TRBJ2-5, with D unclear. The CDR3 consists of 12 residues. Trimming stripped 4 bases from V and 3 bases from J, with 6 bases between. The CDR3 spells CASSWAEETQYF. The CDR3 nucleotides are TGTGCCAGCAGTTGGGCAGAAGAGACCCAGTACTTC.